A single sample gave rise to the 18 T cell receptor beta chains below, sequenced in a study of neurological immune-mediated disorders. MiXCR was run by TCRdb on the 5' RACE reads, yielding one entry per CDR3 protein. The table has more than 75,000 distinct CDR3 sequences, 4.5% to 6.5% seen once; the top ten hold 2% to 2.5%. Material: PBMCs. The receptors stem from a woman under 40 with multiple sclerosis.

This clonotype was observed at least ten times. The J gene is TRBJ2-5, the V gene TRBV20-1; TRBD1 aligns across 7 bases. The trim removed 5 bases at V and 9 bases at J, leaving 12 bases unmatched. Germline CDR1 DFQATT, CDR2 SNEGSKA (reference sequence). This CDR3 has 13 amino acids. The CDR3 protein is CSAQPGQLAAQYF. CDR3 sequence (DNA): TGCAGTGCTCAACCGGGACAGCTTGCTGCCCAGTACTTC.

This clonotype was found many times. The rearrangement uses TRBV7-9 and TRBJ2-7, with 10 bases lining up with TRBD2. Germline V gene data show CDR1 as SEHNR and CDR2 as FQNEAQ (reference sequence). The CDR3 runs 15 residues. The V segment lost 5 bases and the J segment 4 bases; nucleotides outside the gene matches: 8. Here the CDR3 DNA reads TGTGCCAGCAGCCGAGGACTAGCGGAACATTACGAGCAGTACTTC. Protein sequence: CASSRGLAEHYEQYF.

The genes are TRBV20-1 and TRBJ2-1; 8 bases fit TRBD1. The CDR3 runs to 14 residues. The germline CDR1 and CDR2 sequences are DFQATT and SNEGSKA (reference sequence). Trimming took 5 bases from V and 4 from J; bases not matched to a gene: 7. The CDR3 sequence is CSALQGAGYNEQFF. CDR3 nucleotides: TGCAGTGCTCTCCAGGGGGCCGGTTACAATGAGCAGTTCTTC.

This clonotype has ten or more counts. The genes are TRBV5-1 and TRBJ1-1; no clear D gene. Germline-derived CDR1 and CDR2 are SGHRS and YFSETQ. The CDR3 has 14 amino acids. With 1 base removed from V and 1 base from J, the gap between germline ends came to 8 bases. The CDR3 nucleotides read TGCGCCAGCAGCTTGATCAGAGGGAACACTGAAGCTTTCTTT. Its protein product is CASSLIRGNTEAFF.

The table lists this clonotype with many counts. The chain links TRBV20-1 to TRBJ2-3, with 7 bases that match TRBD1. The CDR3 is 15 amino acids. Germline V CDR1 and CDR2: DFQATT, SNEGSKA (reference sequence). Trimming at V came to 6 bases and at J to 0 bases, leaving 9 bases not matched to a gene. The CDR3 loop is CSAADRRGSTDTQYF. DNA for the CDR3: TGCAGTGCCGCGGACAGGCGAGGGAGCACAGATACGCAGTATTTT.

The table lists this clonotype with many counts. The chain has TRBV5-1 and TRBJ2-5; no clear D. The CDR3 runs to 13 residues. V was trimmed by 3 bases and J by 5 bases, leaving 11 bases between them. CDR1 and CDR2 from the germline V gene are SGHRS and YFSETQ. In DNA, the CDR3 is TGCGCCAGCAGCTACAGTGGCGAGGAGACCCAGTACTTC. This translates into CASSYSGEETQYF.

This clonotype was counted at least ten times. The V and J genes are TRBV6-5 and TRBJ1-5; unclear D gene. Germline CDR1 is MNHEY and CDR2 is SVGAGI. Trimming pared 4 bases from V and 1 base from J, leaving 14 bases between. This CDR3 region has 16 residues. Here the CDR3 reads CASSSVLILSNQPQHF. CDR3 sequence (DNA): TGTGCCAGCAGTTCCGTACTAATCTTGAGCAATCAGCCCCAGCATTTT.

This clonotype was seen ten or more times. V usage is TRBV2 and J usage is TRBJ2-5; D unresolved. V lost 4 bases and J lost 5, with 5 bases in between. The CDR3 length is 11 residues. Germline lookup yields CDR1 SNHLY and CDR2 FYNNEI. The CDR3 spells CASSVWETQYF. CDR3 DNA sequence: TGTGCCAGCAGTGTCTGGGAGACCCAGTACTTC.

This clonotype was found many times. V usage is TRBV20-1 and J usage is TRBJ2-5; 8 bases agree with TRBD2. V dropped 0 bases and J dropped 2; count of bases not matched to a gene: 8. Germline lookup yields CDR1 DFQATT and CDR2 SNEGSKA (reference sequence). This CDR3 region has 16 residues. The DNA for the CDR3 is TGCAGTGCTAGAGACCCTCTAGCGGGCACACAAGAGACCCAGTACTTC. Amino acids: CSARDPLAGTQETQYF.

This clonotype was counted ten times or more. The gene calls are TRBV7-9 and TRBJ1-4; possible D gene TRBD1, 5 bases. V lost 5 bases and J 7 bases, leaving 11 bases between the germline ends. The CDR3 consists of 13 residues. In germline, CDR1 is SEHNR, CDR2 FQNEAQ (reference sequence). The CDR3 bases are TGTGCCAGCAGCACAATCACAGGTGAAAAACTGTTTTTT. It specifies CASSTITGEKLFF.

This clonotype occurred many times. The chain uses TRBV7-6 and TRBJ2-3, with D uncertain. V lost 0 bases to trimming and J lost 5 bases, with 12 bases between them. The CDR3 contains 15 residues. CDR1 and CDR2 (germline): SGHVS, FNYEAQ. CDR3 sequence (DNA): TGTGCCAGCAGCTTAGCGGCTGGTGGGGAAGATACGCAGTATTTT. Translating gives CASSLAAGGEDTQYF.

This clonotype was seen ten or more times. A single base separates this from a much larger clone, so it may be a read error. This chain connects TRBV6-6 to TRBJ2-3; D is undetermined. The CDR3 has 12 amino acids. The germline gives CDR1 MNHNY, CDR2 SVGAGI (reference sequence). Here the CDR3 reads CDSSYGTDTQYF. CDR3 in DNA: TGTGACAGCAGTTACGGCACAGATACGCAGTATTTT.

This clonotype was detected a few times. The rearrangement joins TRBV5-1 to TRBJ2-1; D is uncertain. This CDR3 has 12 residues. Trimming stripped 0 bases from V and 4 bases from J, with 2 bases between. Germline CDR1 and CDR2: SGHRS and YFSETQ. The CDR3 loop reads CASSLEYNEQFF. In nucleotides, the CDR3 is TGCGCCAGCAGCTTGGAGTACAATGAGCAGTTCTTC.

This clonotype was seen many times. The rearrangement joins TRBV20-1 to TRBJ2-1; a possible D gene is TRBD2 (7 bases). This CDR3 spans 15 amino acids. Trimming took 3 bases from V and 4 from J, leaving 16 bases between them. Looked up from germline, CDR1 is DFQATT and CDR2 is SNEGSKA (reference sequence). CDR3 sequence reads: CSASSGGGPYNEQFF. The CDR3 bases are TGCAGTGCTAGCTCCGGCGGGGGCCCTTACAATGAGCAGTTCTTC.

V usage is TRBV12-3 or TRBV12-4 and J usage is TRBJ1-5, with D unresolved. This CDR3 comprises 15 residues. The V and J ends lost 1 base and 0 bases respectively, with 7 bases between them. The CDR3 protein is CASSLGDYSNQPQHF. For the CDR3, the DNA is TGTGCCAGCAGTTTAGGGGATTATAGCAATCAGCCCCAGCATTTT.

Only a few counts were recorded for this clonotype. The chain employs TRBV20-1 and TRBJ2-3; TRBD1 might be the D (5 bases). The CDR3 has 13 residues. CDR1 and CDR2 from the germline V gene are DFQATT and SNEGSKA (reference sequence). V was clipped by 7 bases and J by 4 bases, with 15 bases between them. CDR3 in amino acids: CSDTDTKADTQYF. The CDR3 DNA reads TGCAGTGACACGGACACAAAGGCAGATACGCAGTATTTT.

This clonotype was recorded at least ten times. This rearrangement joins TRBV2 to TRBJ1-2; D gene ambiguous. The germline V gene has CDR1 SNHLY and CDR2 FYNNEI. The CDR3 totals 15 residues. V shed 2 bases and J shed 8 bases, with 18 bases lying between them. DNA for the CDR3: TGTGCCAGCAGTGAAATAGGAAGGGAGGCCTGGGGCTACACCTTC. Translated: CASSEIGREAWGYTF.

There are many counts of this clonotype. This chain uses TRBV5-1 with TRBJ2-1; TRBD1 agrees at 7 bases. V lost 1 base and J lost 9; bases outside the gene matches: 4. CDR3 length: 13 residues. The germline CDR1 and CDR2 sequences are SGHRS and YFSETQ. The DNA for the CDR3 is TGCGCCAGCAGCTTGTTAGGGGGCGGTGAGCAGTTCTTC. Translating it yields CASSLLGGGEQFF.